This passage covers 12 T cell receptor beta chains from one sample sequenced in a study of Ad26.COV2.S vaccination and SARS-CoV-2 variants. The method was immunoSEQ multiplex PCR; TCRdb's version includes in-frame clones alone and lacks a portion of them. Of 400,000 to 500,000 clones in the sample, approximately 89% are singletons; the top ten hold over 2%. Treatment described: roughly 20 received Ad26.COV2.S at low or high dose, single or two shots; 5 received placebo; per-sample allocation not given. After the first vaccine or placebo injection, samples were drawn on day 63. The input for sequencing was peripheral blood, taken in a trial of Ad26.COV2.S vaccine versus placebo. The source is a person between 18 and 60 years old who received the Ad26.COV2.S COVID-19 vaccine or a placebo.

The CDR3 sequence: CASSPAGQPQHF. The CDR3 DNA follows: TGTGCCAGCAGTCCCGCGGGGCAGCCCCAGCATTTT. J is TRBJ1-5 and V is TRBV28; no reliable D call. Germline assignment: CDR1 MDHEN and CDR2 SYDVKM. V lost 5 bases, J lost 7 bases, and 9 bases lay in between. The CDR3 extends over 12 amino acids.

The CDR3 loop is CASGSGGPYEQYF. The CDR3 coding sequence is TGTGCCAGCGGAAGCGGGGGCCCCTACGAGCAGTACTTC. The V call is TRBV2, the J call TRBJ2-7, with TRBD2 matching over 8 bases. Germline assignment: CDR1 SNHLY and CDR2 FYNNEI. CDR3 size: 13 residues. The J segment lost 2 bases and the V segment lost 8 bases, leaving 5 bases of the junction unmatched.

The V call is TRBV4-3, the J call TRBJ2-2; D is ambiguous. The CDR3 runs to 15 residues. V was shortened by 5 bases and J by 0 bases, with 10 bases between the two germline ends. Per germline, CDR1 LGHNA and CDR2 YSLEER. This CDR3 reads CASSARASNTGELFF. In nucleotides, the CDR3 is TGCGCCAGCAGCGCCCGGGCTTCGAACACCGGGGAGCTGTTTTTT.

The chain combines TRBV27 with TRBJ2-7; the D call may be TRBD1 or TRBD2 (5 bases each). The CDR3 runs 14 residues. The V and J ends lost 4 bases and 2 bases respectively, with 12 bases between them. Germline V gives CDR1 MNHEY, CDR2 SMNVEV (reference sequence). The CDR3 region has the DNA TGTGCCAGCAGTTACCGGGACGGAACCTACGAGCAGTACTTC. Residues: CASSYRDGTYEQYF.

As for this clone: With a much larger clone just one base away, this may be a read error. The chain carries TRBV5-5 and TRBJ2-2; D is perhaps TRBD1 or TRBD2 (5 bases each). V was pared by 4 bases and J by 0 bases, with 7 bases between. There are 14 residues in the CDR3. Germline CDR1 is SGHKS and CDR2 is YYEKEE (reference sequence). CDR3 bases: TGTGCCAGCAGCCCGGGACCGAACACCGGGGAGCTGTTTTTT. It yields the protein CASSPGPNTGELFF. Variable domain in full (rest from reference TRBV5-5 and TRBJ2-2): DAGVTQSPTHLIKTRGQQVTLRCSPISGHKSVSWYQQVLGQGPQFIFQYYEKEERGRGNFPDRFSARQFPNYSSELNVNALLLGDSALYLCASSPGPNTGELFFGEGSRLTVL.

The rearrangement links TRBV4-1 to TRBJ2-5, with D perhaps being TRBD1 or TRBD2 (5 bases each). V was trimmed by 2 bases and J by 2 bases, leaving 15 bases between them. There are 16 residues in the CDR3. Germline CDR1 reads MGHRA; CDR2 reads YSYEKL. CDR3 nucleotide sequence: TGCGCCAGCAGCCAACAGGGACGGGGTAGACAAGAGACCCAGTACTTC. As protein: CASSQQGRGRQETQYF.

The chain employs TRBV5-1 and TRBJ2-7; D gene uncertain. CDR3 length equals 16 residues. Per the germline V gene, CDR1 is SGHRS and CDR2 is YFSETQ. V gave up 1 base and J gave up 2 bases, with 16 bases separating them. As DNA, the CDR3 is TGCGCCAGCAGCTTGAACGTTGGACCTGCCCCCTACGAGCAGTACTTC. Protein product: CASSLNVGPAPYEQYF. Drawing the rest from reference TRBV5-1 and TRBJ2-7, the complete variable domain is KAGVTQTPRYLIKTRGQQVTLSCSPISGHRSVSWYQQTPGQGLQFLFEYFSETQRNKGNFPGRFSGRQFSNSRSEMNVSTLELGDSALYLCASSLNVGPAPYEQYFGPGTRLTVT.

V and J are TRBV5-1 and TRBJ2-2; 7 bases align to TRBD2. Germline CDR1 reads SGHRS; CDR2 reads YFSETQ. The CDR3 contains 16 residues. Germline trimming cut 0 bases from V and 7 bases from J; bases unmatched to any gene: 9. In DNA, the CDR3 is TGCGCCAGCAGCTTGGAGGTCAGCGGGACGATCGGGGAGCTGTTTTTT. Amino acids: CASSLEVSGTIGELFF.

This chain uses TRBV6-2 or TRBV6-3 with TRBJ1-4; D is unclear. The CDR3 contains 17 residues. V lost 6 bases and J lost 0, with 17 bases in between. Looked up from germline, CDR1 is MNHEY and CDR2 is SVGEGT. The CDR3 bases are TGTGCCAGCAGCAACCGGGATCCCAATGCAACTAATGAAAAACTGTTTTTT. Encoded protein: CASSNRDPNATNEKLFF.

This clone was counted a single time. The chain couples TRBV9 to TRBJ1-2, with D perhaps matching TRBD1 (6 bases). Germline-derived CDR1 and CDR2 are SGDLS and YYNGEE. Trimming left V 0 bases short and J 8 bases short, with 14 bases between. CDR3 length: 14 amino acids. CDR3: CASSVGNRVDGYTF. The CDR3 coding sequence is TGTGCCAGCAGCGTAGGTAACAGGGTGGACGGCTACACCTTC.

V gene TRBV7-2 combines with J gene TRBJ2-7; 8 positions match TRBD2. The CDR3 loop spans 14 amino acids. Germline lookup yields CDR1 SGHTA and CDR2 FQGNSA. Trimming cost V 8 bases and J 0 bases; bases outside gene matches: 6. CDR3 loop: CASDLRGGSYEQYF. The DNA of the CDR3 is TGTGCCAGCGACCTTCGGGGGGGCTCCTACGAGCAGTACTTC.

The V call is TRBV5-4, the J call TRBJ2-6; no reliable D call. V shed 5 bases and J shed 0 bases, with 6 bases lying between them. This CDR3 spans 14 amino acids. The germline gives CDR1 SGHNT, CDR2 YYREEE (reference sequence). CDR3 protein: CASSSNSGANVLTF. CDR3 nucleotides: TGTGCCAGCAGTTCCAACTCTGGGGCCAACGTCCTGACTTTC.